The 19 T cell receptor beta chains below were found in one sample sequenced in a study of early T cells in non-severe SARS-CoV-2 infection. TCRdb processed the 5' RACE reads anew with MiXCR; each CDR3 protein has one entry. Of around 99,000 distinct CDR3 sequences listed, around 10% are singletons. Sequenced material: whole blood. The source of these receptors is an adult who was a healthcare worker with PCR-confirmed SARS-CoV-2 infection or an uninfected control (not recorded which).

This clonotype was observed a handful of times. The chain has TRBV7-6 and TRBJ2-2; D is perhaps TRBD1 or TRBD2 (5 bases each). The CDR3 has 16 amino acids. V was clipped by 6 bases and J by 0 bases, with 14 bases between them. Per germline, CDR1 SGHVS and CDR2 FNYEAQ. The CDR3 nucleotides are TGTGCCAGCAGGAAGAGGGGTGGCGCGAACACCGGGGAGCTGTTTTTT. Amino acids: CASRKRGGANTGELFF.

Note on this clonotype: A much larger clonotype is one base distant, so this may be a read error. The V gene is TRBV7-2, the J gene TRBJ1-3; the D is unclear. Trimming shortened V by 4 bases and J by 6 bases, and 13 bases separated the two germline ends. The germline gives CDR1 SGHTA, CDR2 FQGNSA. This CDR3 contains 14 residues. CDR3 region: CASSSYGTENTIYF. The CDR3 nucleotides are TGTGCCAGCAGCTCTTACGGAACTGAAAACACCATATATTTT.

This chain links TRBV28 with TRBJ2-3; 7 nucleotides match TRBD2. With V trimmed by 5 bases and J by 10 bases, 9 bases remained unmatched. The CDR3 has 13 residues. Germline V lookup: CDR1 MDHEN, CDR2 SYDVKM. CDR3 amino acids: CASSRERGGAQYF. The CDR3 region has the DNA TGTGCCAGCAGTCGCGAGCGGGGCGGGGCGCAGTATTTT.

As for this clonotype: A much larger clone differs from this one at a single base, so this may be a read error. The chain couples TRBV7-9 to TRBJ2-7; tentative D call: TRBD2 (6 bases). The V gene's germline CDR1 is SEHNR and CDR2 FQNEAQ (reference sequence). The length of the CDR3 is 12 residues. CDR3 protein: CTSSPRDSEQYF. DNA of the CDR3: TGTACCAGCAGCCCAAGGGACTCCGAGCAGTACTTC. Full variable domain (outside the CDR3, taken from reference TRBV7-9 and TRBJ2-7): DTGVSQNPRHKITKRGQNVTFRCDPISEHNRLYWYRQTLGQGPEFLTYFQNEAQLEKSRLLSDRFSAERPKGSFSTLEIQRTEQGDSAMYLCTSSPRDSEQYFGPGTRLTVT.

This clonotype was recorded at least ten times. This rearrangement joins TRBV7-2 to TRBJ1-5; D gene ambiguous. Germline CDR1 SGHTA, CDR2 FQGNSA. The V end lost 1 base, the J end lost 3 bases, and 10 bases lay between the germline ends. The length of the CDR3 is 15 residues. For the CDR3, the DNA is TGTGCCAGCAGCTTAGAAGGACCGCACAATCAGCCCCAGCATTTT. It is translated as CASSLEGPHNQPQHF.

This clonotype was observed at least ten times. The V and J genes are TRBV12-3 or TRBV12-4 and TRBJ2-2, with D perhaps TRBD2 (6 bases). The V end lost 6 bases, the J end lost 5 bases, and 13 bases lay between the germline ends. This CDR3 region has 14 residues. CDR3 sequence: CASSLNGRTGELFF. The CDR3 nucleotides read TGTGCCAGCAGCCTGAACGGGAGAACCGGGGAGCTGTTTTTT.

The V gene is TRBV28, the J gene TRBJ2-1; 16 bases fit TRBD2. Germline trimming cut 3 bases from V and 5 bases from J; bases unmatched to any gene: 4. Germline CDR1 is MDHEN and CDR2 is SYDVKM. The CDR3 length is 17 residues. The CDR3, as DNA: TGTGCCAGCAGTTTGTCCGGGACTAGCGGGAGGGACAATGAGCAGTTCTTC. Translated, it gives CASSLSGTSGRDNEQFF.

The CDR3 DNA sequence: TGTGCCAGCACTCTACCTCTAGCGGGAGTGGCAGATACGCAGTATTTT. Amino acid sequence: CASTLPLAGVADTQYF. The gene calls are TRBV28 and TRBJ2-3; 10 bases map to TRBD2. Germline V lookup: CDR1 MDHEN, CDR2 SYDVKM. The CDR3 consists of 16 residues. Losses at the gene ends were 7 bases for V and 4 bases for J; bases not matched to a gene: 11.

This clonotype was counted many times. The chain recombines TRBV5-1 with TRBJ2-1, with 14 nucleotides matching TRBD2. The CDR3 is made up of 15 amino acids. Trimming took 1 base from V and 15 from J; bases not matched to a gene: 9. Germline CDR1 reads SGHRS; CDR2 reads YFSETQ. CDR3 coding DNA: TGCGCCAGCAGCTTGTCCGGGACTAGCGGGAGTCAGGGGTTCTTC. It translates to CASSLSGTSGSQGFF.

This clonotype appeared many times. CDR3 region: CASSLESARMELFF. DNA of the CDR3: TGTGCCAGCAGCTTAGAATCCGCCAGGATGGAACTGTTTTTT. The chain employs TRBV7-2 and TRBJ1-4; no clear D gene. V shed 1 base and J shed 12 bases, with 15 bases lying between them. The CDR3 totals 14 residues. Germline V gene lookup returns CDR1 SGHTA and CDR2 FQGNSA.

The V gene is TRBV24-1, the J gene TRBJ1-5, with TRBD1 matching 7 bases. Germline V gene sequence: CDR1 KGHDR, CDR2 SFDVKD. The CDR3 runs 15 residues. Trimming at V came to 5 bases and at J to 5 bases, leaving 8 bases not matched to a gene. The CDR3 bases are TGTGCCACCAGTGGAAGTCGGACAGGACATCAGCCCCAGCATTTT. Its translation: CATSGSRTGHQPQHF.

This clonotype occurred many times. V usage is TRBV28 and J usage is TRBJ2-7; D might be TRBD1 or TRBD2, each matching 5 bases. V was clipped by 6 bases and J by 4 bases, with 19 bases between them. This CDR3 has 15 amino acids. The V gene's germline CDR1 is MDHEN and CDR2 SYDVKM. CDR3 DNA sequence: TGTGCCAGCAGCTCGATGGGACCTCAAATATACGAGCAGTACTTC. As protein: CASSSMGPQIYEQYF.

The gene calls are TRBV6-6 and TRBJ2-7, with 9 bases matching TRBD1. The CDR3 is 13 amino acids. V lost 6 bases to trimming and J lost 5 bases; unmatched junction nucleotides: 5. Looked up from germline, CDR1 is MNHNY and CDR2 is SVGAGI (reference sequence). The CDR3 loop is CASSPGTGNEQYF. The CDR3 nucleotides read TGTGCCAGCAGCCCCGGGACAGGGAACGAGCAGTACTTC.

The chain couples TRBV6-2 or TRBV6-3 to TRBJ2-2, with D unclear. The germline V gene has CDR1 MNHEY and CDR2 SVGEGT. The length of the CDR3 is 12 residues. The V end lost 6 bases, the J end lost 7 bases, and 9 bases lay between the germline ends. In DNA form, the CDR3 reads TGTGCCAGCAGCCCGAAGTTCGGGGAGCTGTTTTTT. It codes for CASSPKFGELFF.

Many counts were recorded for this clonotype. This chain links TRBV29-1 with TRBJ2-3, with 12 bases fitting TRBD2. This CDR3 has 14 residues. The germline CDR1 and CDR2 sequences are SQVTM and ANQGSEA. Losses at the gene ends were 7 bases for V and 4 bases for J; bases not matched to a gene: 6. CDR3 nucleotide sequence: TGCAGCGACCCTAGCGGGAGGGGCCCAGATACGCAGTATTTT. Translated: CSDPSGRGPDTQYF.

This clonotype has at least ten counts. The CDR3 nucleotides read TGTGCCAGCAGCCGCGGACAAGCCCACGAGCAGTACTTC. Encoded protein: CASSRGQAHEQYF. This chain joins TRBV5-8 and TRBJ2-7; possibly TRBD1 for D (5 bases). This CDR3 spans 13 amino acids. Trimming took off 4 bases at V and 5 bases at J, with 13 bases between the two ends. Germline V gene lookup returns CDR1 SGHTS and CDR2 YDEGEE.

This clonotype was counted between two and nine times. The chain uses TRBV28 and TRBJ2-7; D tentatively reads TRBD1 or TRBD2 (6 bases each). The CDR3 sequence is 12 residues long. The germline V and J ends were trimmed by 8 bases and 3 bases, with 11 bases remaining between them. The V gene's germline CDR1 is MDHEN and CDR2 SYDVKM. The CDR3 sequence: CASGGPNYEQYF. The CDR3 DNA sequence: TGTGCCAGCGGGGGGCCTAACTACGAGCAGTACTTC.

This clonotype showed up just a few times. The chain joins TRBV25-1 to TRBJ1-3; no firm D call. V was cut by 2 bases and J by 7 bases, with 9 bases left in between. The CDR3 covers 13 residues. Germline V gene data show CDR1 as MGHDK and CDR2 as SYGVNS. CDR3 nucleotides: TGTGCCAGCAGTGAAGGTGACGGGAACACCATATATTTT. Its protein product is CASSEGDGNTIYF. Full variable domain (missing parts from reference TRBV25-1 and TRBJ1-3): EADIYQTPRYLVIGTGKKITLECSQTMGHDKMYWYQQDPGMELHLIHYSYGVNSTEKGDLSSESTVSRIRTEHFPLTLESARPSHTSQYLCASSEGDGNTIYFGEGSWLTVV.

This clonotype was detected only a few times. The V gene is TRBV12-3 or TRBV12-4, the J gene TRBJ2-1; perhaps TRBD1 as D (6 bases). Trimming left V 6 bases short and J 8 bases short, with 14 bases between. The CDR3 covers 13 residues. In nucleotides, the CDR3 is TGTGCCAGCAGGGCCCCTGGGGGCGATGAGCAGTTCTTC. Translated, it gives CASRAPGGDEQFF.